These T cell receptor beta chains were read from a single sample in a study of blood T cell repertoires in COVID-19. Clones were sequenced by immunoSEQ multiplex PCR, and TCRdb holds only the in-frame ones, with some missing. The table has 130,000 or so clones, 84% seen once. The specimen sequenced was peripheral blood. The origin of the receptors is a man aged 60-69 years with acute or convalescent COVID-19. Each CDR3 is given with its conserved first and last residue. A D gene is named only where the DNA matches it firmly. Only part of the rows carry a size: once, few, many, or a class if the clone is expanded.

TRBV12-3/TRBV12-4	TRBJ1-5	.	.	TGTGCCAGCAGCCGCCTCGGCGGTCAGCCCCAGCATTTT	CASSRLGGQPQHF
TRBV27	TRBJ1-2	.	.	TGTGCCAGCAGAACCGGACAGCACTATGGCTACACCTTC	CASRTGQHYGYTF
TRBV3-1/TRBV3-2	TRBJ2-5	TRBD2	.	TGTGCCAGCAGCCAAGGGACTAGCGGGAGCGGGGAGACCCAGTACTTC	CASSQGTSGSGETQYF
TRBV5-8	TRBJ2-3	.	.	TGTGCCAGCCTAACCGGGATTAGCACAGATACGCAGTATTTT	CASLTGISTDTQYF
TRBV23-1	TRBJ2-7	TRBD2	few	TGCGCCAGCAGTCAATCGTCTAGCGGAGACTCCTACGAGCAGTACTTC	CASSQSSSGDSYEQYF
TRBV5-1	TRBJ1-4	.	.	TGCGCCAGCAGCTCAATCCAGGGAAGTGAAAAACTGTTTTTT	CASSSIQGSEKLFF
TRBV5-4	TRBJ2-5	.	.	TGTGCCAGCAGCTCCTATGGCCAAGAGACCCAGTACTTC	CASSSYGQETQYF
TRBV9	TRBJ2-7	TRBD1	.	TGTGCCAGCAGCGTAGGTTCCCAGGGGGCCTACGAGCAGTACTTC	CASSVGSQGAYEQYF
TRBV11-2	TRBJ2-3	TRBD1	.	TGTGCCAGCACCGAAGGGGGCGGCACAGATACGCAGTATTTT	CASTEGGGTDTQYF
TRBV3-1/TRBV3-2	TRBJ2-7	TRBD2	.	TGTGCCAGCAGCACCACTAGCGGGGGTTACGAGCAGTACTTC	CASSTTSGGYEQYF
TRBV6-5	TRBJ2-1	.	few	TGTGCCAGCAGTAGAACGCAGGGTTGGGAGCAGTTCTTC	CASSRTQGWEQFF
TRBV4-1	TRBJ2-1	TRBD1	once	TGCGCCAGCAGCCAACGTGACAGGGCCCCCAGCTCCTACAATGAGCAGTTCTTC	CASSQRDRAPSSYNEQFF
TRBV27	TRBJ1-5	TRBD1	.	TGTGCCAGCAGTTTAAGACAGGGCGACCAGCCCCAGCATTTT	CASSLRQGDQPQHF
TRBV19	TRBJ2-6	TRBD1	.	TGTGCCAGTAGCGCACAGGGGGCTGGGGCCAACGTCCTGACTTTC	CASSAQGAGANVLTF
TRBV5-4	TRBJ1-3	.	.	TGTGCCAGCAGCCCCGGGAGGAGCTCTGGAAACACCATATATTTT	CASSPGRSSGNTIYF
TRBV19	TRBJ1-2	.	few	TGTGCCAGTAGTTTGGGGCTAGCTAACTATGGCTACACCTTC	CASSLGLANYGYTF
TRBV7-2	TRBJ1-6	.	.	TGTGCCAGCAGCCGCACGACAGGACTCGAGATACCCCTCCACTTT	CASSRTTGLEIPLHF
TRBV19	TRBJ1-2	TRBD1	.	TGTGCCAGTAGCTCCCCTCCGGGACAGGGGTTCGCCTATGGCTACACCTTC	CASSSPPGQGFAYGYTF
TRBV12-5	TRBJ1-1	TRBD1	.	TGTGCTAGTGGCCCGGGACAGGGGGTTTTCACTGAAGCTTTCTTT	CASGPGQGVFTEAFF
TRBV3-1/TRBV3-2	TRBJ2-3	.	.	TGTGCCAGCAGCCACAGGACAGATACGCAGTATTTT	CASSHRTDTQYF
TRBV29-1	TRBJ1-1	.	.	TGCAGCGTTCTCTCGTCTGGCGACAGTGAAGCTTTCTTT	CSVLSSGDSEAFF
TRBV24-1	TRBJ1-5	.	.	TGTGCCACCAGTGGGTCAGGGGATCAGCCCCAGCATTTT	CATSGSGDQPQHF
TRBV5-1	TRBJ2-2	TRBD1	.	TGCGCCAGCAGGGTGGGACAGGGACTCAACGGGGAGCTGTTTTTT	CASRVGQGLNGELFF
TRBV7-7	TRBJ2-3	.	.	TGTGCCAGCAGCTTAGCGCTGGCAGGGGCAGATACGCAGTATTTT	CASSLALAGADTQYF
TRBV5-1	TRBJ1-2	.	.	TGCGCCAGCAGCTTGGTTTCTCAGAGCGCTTCTAACTATGGCTACACCTTC	CASSLVSQSASNYGYTF
TRBV5-4	TRBJ2-7	TRBD2	.	TGTGCCAGCAAAACCGCGGGAGTAGACGAGCAGTACTTC	CASKTAGVDEQYF
TRBV6-5	TRBJ1-6	TRBD1	.	TGTGCCAGCAGTACGACAGGGTCGAATTCACCCCTCCACTTT	CASSTTGSNSPLHF
TRBV2	TRBJ1-2	.	.	TGTGCCAGCAGTGTCGAGGCCTGGGGCTACACCTTC	CASSVEAWGYTF
TRBV6-5	TRBJ2-7	TRBD1	.	TGTGCCACCGGGACAGAAATCTACGAGCAGTACTTC	CATGTEIYEQYF
TRBV9	TRBJ2-3	.	.	TGTGCCAGCAGCGTAGGATTAGCATCAGATACGCAGTATTTT	CASSVGLASDTQYF
TRBV5-1	TRBJ1-1	TRBD1	.	TGCGCCAGCAGCCGCGCCACAGGGGGAACTGAAGCTTTCTTT	CASSRATGGTEAFF
TRBV19	TRBJ2-7	TRBD1	few	TGTGCCAGTAGTCCGAGGGACAGCAGCACCTACGAGCAGTACTTC	CASSPRDSSTYEQYF
TRBV2	TRBJ2-2	TRBD1	.	TGTGCCAGCGGGGACAGGGATCACACCGGGGAGCTGTTTTTT	CASGDRDHTGELFF
TRBV18	TRBJ2-5	TRBD1	.	TGTGCCAGCTCACCACTCTGGGACAGGGGACAAGAGACCCAGTACTTC	CASSPLWDRGQETQYF
TRBV29-1	TRBJ2-6	TRBD2	.	TGCAGCGTTGTTAGGTTAGCGGGAGGGCCGGGGGCCAACGTCCTGACTTTC	CSVVRLAGGPGANVLTF
TRBV5-1	TRBJ2-3	.	once	TGCGCCAGCAGCTTCCGCGGGGTGGACACAGATACGCAGTATTTT	CASSFRGVDTDTQYF
TRBV27	TRBJ1-2	.	.	TGTGCCAGCAGTCTAAGTGGGGGGGCGCAGGATAACTATGGCTACACCTTC	CASSLSGGAQDNYGYTF
TRBV2	TRBJ1-6	TRBD1	.	TGTGCCAGCAGCTATATGAAACAGGGGAGCTCACCCCTCCACTTT	CASSYMKQGSSPLHF
TRBV9	TRBJ2-5	TRBD1	once	TGTGCCAGCAGCGGTGGACAGGTGGGGTCGTACCAAGAGACCCAGTACTTC	CASSGGQVGSYQETQYF
TRBV2	TRBJ2-4	TRBD2	.	TGTGCCAGCACCCTCGCCGGGGGGGCGGCCAAAAACATTCAGTACTTC	CASTLAGGAAKNIQYF
TRBV6-2/TRBV6-3	TRBJ1-2	TRBD1	once	TGTGCCAGCAGTTACTACGGGACAGGGTATGGCTACACCTTC	CASSYYGTGYGYTF
TRBV19	TRBJ2-2	.	.	TGTGCCAGTTACGATCGGGGACGGGCGGGGGCCACCGGGGAGCTGTTTTTT	CASYDRGRAGATGELFF
TRBV10-2	TRBJ2-7	.	.	TGCGCCAGCAAGCTACAGGCCCTACCAACCTACGAGCAGTACTTC	CASKLQALPTYEQYF
TRBV5-1	TRBJ2-1	TRBD2	.	TGCGCCAGCAGAGGACTAGCGGGAGTATACAATGAGCAGTTCTTC	CASRGLAGVYNEQFF
TRBV6-5	TRBJ2-7	.	.	TGTGCCAGCAGTTACCCCCCGGGCAGGGTAGACGGCGAGCAGTACTTC	CASSYPPGRVDGEQYF
TRBV2	TRBJ2-2	.	once	TGTGCCAGCAGTGGGGTTCTCGGGGGAGCCGGGGAGCTGTTTTTT	CASSGVLGGAGELFF
TRBV5-1	TRBJ1-1	.	.	TGCGCCAGCAGCGACCCAGCCCGGGACATTCGTTTTGAAGCTTTCTTT	CASSDPARDIRFEAFF
TRBV30	TRBJ2-1	TRBD2	.	TGTGCCTGGCGAACCTTAGCGGGGCCCGGGGATGAGCAGTTCTTC	CAWRTLAGPGDEQFF
TRBV5-4	TRBJ2-1	TRBD1	.	TGTGCCAGCAGCTTGCGACAGGGGGCCTACAATGAGCAGTTCTTC	CASSLRQGAYNEQFF
TRBV24-1	TRBJ2-1	.	few	TGTGCCACCAGTGATTTGAGGACTGCACAATACAATGAGCAGTTCTTC	CATSDLRTAQYNEQFF
TRBV3-1/TRBV3-2	TRBJ2-2	.	.	TGTGCCAGCAGCCAAGCTTCCCCGGGTGGGTATACCGGGGAGCTGTTTTTT	CASSQASPGGYTGELFF
TRBV7-2	TRBJ2-3	TRBD2	.	TGTGCCAGCAGCTTAGCAGCGGGGGGGAGCACAGATACGCAGTATTTT	CASSLAAGGSTDTQYF
TRBV13	TRBJ1-1	.	.	TGTGCCAGCAGCTTCTTAGGGGGCACTGAAGCTTTCTTT	CASSFLGGTEAFF
TRBV7-9	TRBJ2-5	.	.	TGTGCCAGCAGCACGAATGCAGGGTTGGAGACCCAGTACTTC	CASSTNAGLETQYF
TRBV29-1	TRBJ2-3	TRBD1	once	TGCAGCGTCCGGACAGGGGGCACAGATACGCAGTATTTT	CSVRTGGTDTQYF
TRBV7-3	TRBJ2-2	.	.	TGTGCCAGCCGCCCTAGGGGGGGGACAATTCCAACCCGGAACACCGGGGAGCTGTTTTTT	CASRPRGGTIPTRNTGELFF
TRBV20-1	TRBJ2-1	.	.	TGCAGTGCTAGAGGGCACAATGAGCAGTTCTTC	CSARGHNEQFF